This T cell receptor beta chain comes out of a study of T cell repertoires in cytomegalovirus infection. In the study overall: Indications came from public TCR beta signatures; they pointed to CMV infection and to a matching HLA type. General study results and limits: Predominance within the ex vivo response was attributable to HLA-C-restricted CMV-specific TCR beta clonotypes. Carriers of CMV and the relevant HLA type were discriminated by public TCR beta frequency.

V was shortened by 0 bases and J by 5 bases, with 14 bases between the two germline ends. The germline V gene encodes CDR1 MNHEY and CDR2 SVGAGI. The CDR3 has 15 amino acids. In the case of this clonotype: What it binds is not known.

One entry per CDR3 protein, called by TCRdb with MiXCR from the reads. Here the sample spans approximately 180,000 distinct CDR3 sequences, approximately 19% being singletons. The specimen sequenced was PBMCs. This TCR came from a human donor in good health (CMV status not recorded). Some clones in this sample may be carry-over from other donors' samples. This rearrangement joins TRBV6-5 to TRBJ2-7; TRBD2 is a possible D gene (5 bases). The CDR3 DNA reads TGTGCCAGCAGTTACTCGGAGGTTAATCCCCACGAGCAGTACTTC. Its protein product is CASSYSEVNPHEQYF.